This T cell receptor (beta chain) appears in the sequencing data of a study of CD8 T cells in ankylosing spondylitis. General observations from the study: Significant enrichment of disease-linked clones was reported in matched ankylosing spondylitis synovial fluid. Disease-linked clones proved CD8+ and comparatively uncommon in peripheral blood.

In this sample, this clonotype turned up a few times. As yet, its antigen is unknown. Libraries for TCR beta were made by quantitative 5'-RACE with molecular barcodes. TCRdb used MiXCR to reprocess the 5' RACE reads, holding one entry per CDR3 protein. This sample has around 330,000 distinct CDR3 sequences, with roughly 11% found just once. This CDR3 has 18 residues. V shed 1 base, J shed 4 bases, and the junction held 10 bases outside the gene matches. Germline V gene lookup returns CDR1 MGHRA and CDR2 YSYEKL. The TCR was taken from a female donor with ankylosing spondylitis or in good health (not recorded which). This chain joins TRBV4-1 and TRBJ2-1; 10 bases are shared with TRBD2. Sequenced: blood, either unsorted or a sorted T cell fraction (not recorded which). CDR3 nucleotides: TGCGCCAGCAGCCAAGGACTAGCGGGCGGGGGGCAATACAATGAGCAGTTCTTC. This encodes CASSQGLAGGGQYNEQFF.